A single sample is the source of the 32 T cell receptor beta chains below, sequenced in a study of blood T cells in healthy people across ages. The use of a sample-barcoded 5' primer and a J-beta primer mix characterized a second PCR of 7 to 11 cycles. TCRdb re-derived calls from the 5' RACE reads in MiXCR, one entry per CDR3 protein. The sample records 700,000 to 800,000 distinct CDR3 sequences, about 40% being singletons. Specimen: blood. Receptors were obtained from a woman aged 55-70 years in good health.

The chain links TRBV6-1 to TRBJ2-6, with D perhaps TRBD1 (6 bases). Deletions cut 4 bases from V and 0 bases from J, with 19 bases between. The CDR3 runs 19 residues. The germline gives CDR1 MNHNS, CDR2 SASEGT. DNA of the CDR3: TGTGCCAGCAGTGTGATCGCGGCAGGGGAGAGCTCTGGGGCCAACGTCCTGACTTTC. This gives the protein CASSVIAAGESSGANVLTF.

J is TRBJ2-2 and V is TRBV6-2 or TRBV6-3; D unresolved. CDR1 and CDR2 from the germline V gene are MNHEY and SVGEGT. Trimming stripped 4 bases from V and 0 bases from J, with 15 bases between. The CDR3 extends over 17 amino acids. CDR3 DNA sequence: TGTGCCAGCAGTTCACGGGCGTGGGGTACGAACACCGGGGAGCTGTTTTTT. It is translated as CASSSRAWGTNTGELFF.

The V and J genes are TRBV12-3 or TRBV12-4 and TRBJ2-7; D is perhaps TRBD1 (5 bases). The CDR3 spans 14 residues. V was pared by 6 bases and J by 3 bases, with 15 bases between. The CDR3 sequence: CASSPRGWLYEQYF. CDR3 DNA: TGTGCCAGCAGCCCAAGGGGATGGCTCTACGAGCAGTACTTC.

Points on this clonotype: This could be a read error, since a much larger clone is one nucleotide away. This chain links TRBV6-1 with TRBJ2-4, with 9 bases identical to TRBD1. CDR3 length: 14 amino acids. Trimming took 2 bases from V and 11 from J; bases not matched to a gene: 7. The germline CDR1 and CDR2 sequences are MNHNS and SASEGT. The CDR3 protein is CASSEQQGADVQYF. The CDR3 DNA sequence: TGTGCCAGCAGTGAACAACAGGGGGCTGACGTTCAGTACTTC.

This clonotype was observed a handful of times. The genes are TRBV28 and TRBJ2-7, with a tentative D call TRBD1 (5 bases). The CDR3 runs to 14 residues. The V end was cut by 6 bases, the J end by 0 bases, with 12 bases between. Germline V CDR1 and CDR2: MDHEN, SYDVKM. The CDR3 loop is CASSPDRLSYEQYF. The CDR3 DNA follows: TGTGCCAGCAGCCCAGACAGACTCTCCTACGAGCAGTACTTC.

There are a few counts of this clonotype. CDR3 sequence: CAIGPKPDEQFF. DNA for the CDR3: TGTGCCATCGGGCCTAAGCCCGATGAGCAGTTCTTC. This chain links TRBV10-3 with TRBJ2-1, with unresolved D. The V gene lost 8 bases and the J gene lost 8 bases, with 13 bases spanning the gap. CDR3 size: 12 residues. Germline V lookup: CDR1 ENHRY, CDR2 SYGVKD.

V and J are TRBV20-1 and TRBJ2-7; D is perhaps TRBD1 or TRBD2 (5 bases each). TRBJ2-5 explains the end of the DNA better; the J call may be wrong. CDR3 length: 12 residues. CDR1 and CDR2 from the germline V gene are DFQATT and SNEGSKA (reference sequence). This CDR3 reads CSALFYGGTQYF. The CDR3 DNA reads as TGCAGTGCTCTCTTTTATGGGGGGACCCAGTACTTC.

The chain employs TRBV5-1 and TRBJ2-4, with 8 bases aligning to TRBD1. The J call may not be correct, given that the DNA end is closer to TRBJ2-5. CDR3 length: 14 amino acids. Germline CDR1 reads SGHRS; CDR2 reads YFSETQ. The CDR3 region has the DNA TGCGCCACCACGGACAGGGTTGGGGGAGAGACCCAGTACTTC. It specifies CATTDRVGGETQYF.

The J gene is TRBJ2-1, the V gene TRBV6-2 or TRBV6-3, with TRBD1 matching 11 bases. The CDR3 extends over 15 amino acids. The germline CDR1 and CDR2 sequences are MNHEY and SVGEGT. V shed 5 bases and J 9 bases; nucleotides not matched to a gene: 9. The CDR3 spells CASSAPGQGGFEQFF. CDR3 in DNA: TGTGCCAGCAGTGCACCGGGACAGGGGGGCTTTGAGCAGTTCTTC.

This clonotype was observed a handful of times. The chain is built from TRBV5-1 and TRBJ1-2; tentative D call: TRBD1 (6 bases). V lost 3 bases and J lost 8, with 20 bases in between. The CDR3 contains 15 residues. Germline V lookup: CDR1 SGHRS, CDR2 YFSETQ. For the CDR3, the DNA is TGCGCCAGCAGCTCTCCAATGCCAGGGGCGGAGGGCTACACCTTC. Encoded protein: CASSSPMPGAEGYTF.

This clonotype turned up a few times. The rearrangement uses TRBV6-5 and TRBJ2-1; D not certain. Deletions cut 6 bases from V and 7 bases from J, with 13 bases between. Germline lookup yields CDR1 MNHEY and CDR2 SVGAGI. There are 13 residues in the CDR3. CDR3 in DNA: TGTGCCAGCAGCCCCACGGCGGCAAATGAGCAGTTCTTC. This encodes CASSPTAANEQFF.

The chain carries TRBV28 and TRBJ2-2; D is possibly TRBD2 (6 bases). This CDR3 has 14 residues. From germline, CDR1 is MDHEN and CDR2 SYDVKM. Trimming left V 6 bases short and J 3 bases short, with 11 bases between. The CDR3 is CASSRTIYTGELFF. The CDR3 DNA reads TGTGCCAGCAGCCGGACTATTTACACCGGGGAGCTGTTTTTT.

This clonotype has just a few counts. The genes are TRBV21-1 and TRBJ2-7; no check of the table's D call, TRBD2, against the DNA was made. TRBV21-1 counts as a pseudogene. This CDR3 region has 15 residues. The DNA for the CDR3 is TGTGCCAGCGCCGCTTGGGGTAGGGAAAACTACGAGCAGTACTTC. Residues: CASAAWGRENYEQYF.

The rearrangement joins TRBV4-3 to TRBJ2-7; 7 nucleotides agree with TRBD1. Germline V gene lookup returns CDR1 LGHNA and CDR2 YSLEER. CDR3 length equals 16 residues. The trim removed 3 bases at V and 0 bases at J, leaving 8 bases unmatched. The CDR3: CASSQSRDSYSYEQYF. DNA of the CDR3: TGCGCCAGCAGCCAGAGCCGGGACAGCTACTCCTACGAGCAGTACTTC.

The chain couples TRBV29-1 to TRBJ2-7; tentatively, D is TRBD2 (6 bases). The V end lost 7 bases, the J end lost 5 bases, and 15 bases lay between the germline ends. The CDR3 is 12 residues long. Germline assignment: CDR1 SQVTM and CDR2 ANQGSEA. The CDR3, as DNA: TGCAGCGCCACCCGGGGGACCGACGAGCAGTACTTC. Translating gives CSATRGTDEQYF.

About this clonotype: A much bigger clone sits one base away, suggesting this may be a read error. The CDR3 region has the DNA TGTGCCCGCAGCCAAATGAGGGGAGCGGCCCAGCATTTT. As protein: CARSQMRGAAQHF. V gene TRBV4-2 combines with J gene TRBJ1-5; weak D call: TRBD1 (5 bases). The CDR3 runs 13 residues. Germline CDR1 and CDR2: LGHNA and YNFKEQ.

This chain links TRBV3-1 with TRBJ2-1, with D perhaps assigned TRBD1 or TRBD2 (5 bases each). Deletions cut 2 bases from V and 0 bases from J, with 17 bases between. The CDR3 consists of 18 residues. CDR1 is LGHDT, CDR2 YNNKEL, per germline (reference sequence). In nucleotides, the CDR3 is TGTGCCAGCAGCCAATTAGGGGACGCAGAGAGCTCCTACAATGAGCAGTTCTTC. It translates to CASSQLGDAESSYNEQFF.

This chain uses TRBV6-5 with TRBJ2-1; TRBD2 matches 12 bases. The germline gives CDR1 MNHEY, CDR2 SVGAGI. The V and J ends lost 2 bases and 15 bases, in that order; junction bases with no gene match: 11. The CDR3 runs 15 residues. As DNA, the CDR3 is TGTGCCAGCAGTTACGGGACTAGCGGGCCACGAGTCTTGTTCTTC. This codes for CASSYGTSGPRVLFF.

The J gene is TRBJ2-7, the V gene TRBV9; 9 bases line up with TRBD2. Germline CDR1 is SGDLS and CDR2 is YYNGEE. The trim removed 0 bases at V and 10 bases at J, leaving 14 bases unmatched. The CDR3 has 16 amino acids. The CDR3 loop is CASSVASGISGEAQYF. The CDR3 DNA follows: TGTGCCAGCAGCGTAGCTAGCGGGATTTCCGGAGAGGCCCAGTACTTC.

This clonotype was detected only a few times. The J gene is TRBJ2-4, the V gene TRBV3-1; D unresolved. The CDR3 is 9 amino acids. CDR1 is LGHDT and CDR2 is YNNKEL in the germline V gene (reference sequence). The ends were cut back, 4 bases at V and 15 bases at J, with 7 bases in the middle. The CDR3 DNA reads TGTGCCAGCAGCCCCCCAATGTACTTC. It specifies CASSPPMYF. The variable domain in full, with the rest retrieved from reference TRBV3-1 and TRBJ2-4, is DTAVSQTPKYLVTQMGNDKSIKCEQNLGHDTMYWYKQDSKKFLKIMFSYNNKELIINETVPNRFSPKSPDKAHLNLHINSLELGDSAVYFCASSPPMYFGAGTRLSVL.

This chain joins TRBV7-2 and TRBJ2-1; D remains unclear. This CDR3 is built from 14 residues. Germline V gives CDR1 SGHTA, CDR2 FQGNSA. V shed 5 bases and J shed 5 bases, with 13 bases lying between them. The CDR3 nucleotides read TGTGCCAGCAGCCCGAAGGCTACCAACAATGAGCAGTTCTTC. Protein product: CASSPKATNNEQFF.

The chain couples TRBV6-1 to TRBJ1-5, with TRBD1 matching over 9 bases. V was pared by 8 bases and J by 6 bases, with 8 bases of the junction left unmatched. Germline V CDR1 and CDR2: MNHNS, SASEGT. The CDR3 is 14 residues long. CDR3: CASFGQGLGQPQHF. CDR3 in DNA: TGTGCCAGCTTCGGACAGGGGTTAGGTCAGCCCCAGCATTTT.

This clonotype was observed a few times. The rearrangement joins TRBV7-8 to TRBJ2-7; D is possibly TRBD1 (6 bases). The CDR3 loop spans 18 amino acids. V was trimmed by 2 bases and J by 2 bases, leaving 22 bases between them. Germline CDR1 is SGHVS and CDR2 is FQNEAQ. As DNA, the CDR3 is TGTGCCAGCAGCTTAAATTTGCCGGACAGAATGAAAGCCTACGAGCAGTACTTC. Translation gives CASSLNLPDRMKAYEQYF.

The rearrangement uses TRBV11-2 and TRBJ2-5; 10 bases are a match to TRBD1. With 2 bases clipped from V and 3 bases from J, the junction kept 3 bases outside the gene matches. CDR3 size: 15 residues. The germline gives CDR1 SGHAT, CDR2 FQNNGV. The CDR3 DNA is TGTGCCAGCAGCTTACACGGACAGGGGGAAGAGACCCAGTACTTC. Its translation: CASSLHGQGEETQYF.

This clonotype was picked up many times. V is TRBV5-5 and J is TRBJ2-3; unclear D gene. Looked up from germline, CDR1 is SGHKS and CDR2 is YYEKEE (reference sequence). The CDR3 covers 15 residues. Trimming removed 4 bases from V and 0 bases from J, with 12 bases in between. CDR3 nucleotides: TGTGCCAGCAGCCTACCTTCCGGTAGCACAGATACGCAGTATTTT. Encoded protein: CASSLPSGSTDTQYF. Looking up the rest from reference TRBV5-5 and TRBJ2-3 gives the full variable domain: DAGVTQSPTHLIKTRGQQVTLRCSPISGHKSVSWYQQVLGQGPQFIFQYYEKEERGRGNFPDRFSARQFPNYSSELNVNALLLGDSALYLCASSLPSGSTDTQYFGPGTRLTVL.

The V and J genes are TRBV5-6 and TRBJ2-5; D is ambiguous. The V and J ends lost 4 bases and 5 bases respectively, with 15 bases between them. The CDR3 extends over 14 amino acids. The germline V gene encodes CDR1 SGHDT and CDR2 YYEEEE. The CDR3 bases are TGTGCCAGCAGCCCGGACCTTCTAAGGGAGACCCAGTACTTC. As protein: CASSPDLLRETQYF.

This clonotype showed up just a few times. The CDR3 nucleotides read TGTGCCAGCAGCACCACCCGACTAGCGGGGCAAGAGACCCAGTACTTC. The encoded protein is CASSTTRLAGQETQYF. This chain uses TRBV11-2 with TRBJ2-5; 11 bases match TRBD2. Trimming cost V 5 bases and J 2 bases; bases outside gene matches: 7. From germline, CDR1 is SGHAT and CDR2 FQNNGV. This CDR3 has 16 amino acids.

The CDR3 nucleotides are TGCTGCTTTGTGCCTAGCGGGATTGAGCAGTTCTTC. Amino acids: CCFVPSGIEQFF. The chain combines TRBV29-1 with TRBJ2-1, with 9 bases fitting TRBD2. The CDR3 totals 12 residues. The V gene's germline CDR1 is SQVTM and CDR2 ANQGSEA.

The chain links TRBV6-6 to TRBJ2-1; 9 positions match TRBD2. The J call is uncertain, as TRBJ2-7 better fits the DNA end. The CDR3 has 16 amino acids. CDR1 MNHNY and CDR2 SVGAGI come from the germline V gene (reference sequence). The CDR3 DNA sequence: TGTGCCAGCAGTTTTTCGCGGGGGGGCTCCTACAATGAGCAGTACTTC. Translated: CASSFSRGGSYNEQYF.

The V and J genes are TRBV10-3 and TRBJ2-5, with D perhaps TRBD1 (5 bases). The germline V and J ends were trimmed by 3 bases and 11 bases, with 16 bases remaining between them. Germline CDR1 ENHRY, CDR2 SYGVKD. The CDR3 loop spans 13 amino acids. CDR3 loop: CAISDRGLNEQYF. For the CDR3, the DNA is TGTGCCATCAGTGATAGGGGTCTAAATGAGCAGTACTTC.

For this clonotype: As the CDR3 is not closed by the conserved phenylalanine or tryptophan, this likely results from a read error. This chain links TRBV6-1 with TRBJ1-2; D unresolved. Between the trimmed V and J ends, which lost 2 bases and 2 bases, there was a span of 6 bases. CDR3 size: 13 residues. Germline V CDR1 and CDR2: MNHNS, SASEGT. The CDR3 loop reads CASSERENYGYTI. The CDR3 coding sequence is TGTGCCAGCAGTGAACGAGAGAACTATGGCTACACCATC.

The chain links TRBV21-1 to TRBJ2-7; the table's D call TRBD1 went unverified against the DNA. TRBV21-1 is annotated as a pseudogene. This CDR3 has 17 residues. CDR3 sequence (DNA): TGTGCCAGCAGCAAATCGGGTGAGGGGATACCGACCTACGAGCAGTACTTC. This codes for CASSKSGEGIPTYEQYF.